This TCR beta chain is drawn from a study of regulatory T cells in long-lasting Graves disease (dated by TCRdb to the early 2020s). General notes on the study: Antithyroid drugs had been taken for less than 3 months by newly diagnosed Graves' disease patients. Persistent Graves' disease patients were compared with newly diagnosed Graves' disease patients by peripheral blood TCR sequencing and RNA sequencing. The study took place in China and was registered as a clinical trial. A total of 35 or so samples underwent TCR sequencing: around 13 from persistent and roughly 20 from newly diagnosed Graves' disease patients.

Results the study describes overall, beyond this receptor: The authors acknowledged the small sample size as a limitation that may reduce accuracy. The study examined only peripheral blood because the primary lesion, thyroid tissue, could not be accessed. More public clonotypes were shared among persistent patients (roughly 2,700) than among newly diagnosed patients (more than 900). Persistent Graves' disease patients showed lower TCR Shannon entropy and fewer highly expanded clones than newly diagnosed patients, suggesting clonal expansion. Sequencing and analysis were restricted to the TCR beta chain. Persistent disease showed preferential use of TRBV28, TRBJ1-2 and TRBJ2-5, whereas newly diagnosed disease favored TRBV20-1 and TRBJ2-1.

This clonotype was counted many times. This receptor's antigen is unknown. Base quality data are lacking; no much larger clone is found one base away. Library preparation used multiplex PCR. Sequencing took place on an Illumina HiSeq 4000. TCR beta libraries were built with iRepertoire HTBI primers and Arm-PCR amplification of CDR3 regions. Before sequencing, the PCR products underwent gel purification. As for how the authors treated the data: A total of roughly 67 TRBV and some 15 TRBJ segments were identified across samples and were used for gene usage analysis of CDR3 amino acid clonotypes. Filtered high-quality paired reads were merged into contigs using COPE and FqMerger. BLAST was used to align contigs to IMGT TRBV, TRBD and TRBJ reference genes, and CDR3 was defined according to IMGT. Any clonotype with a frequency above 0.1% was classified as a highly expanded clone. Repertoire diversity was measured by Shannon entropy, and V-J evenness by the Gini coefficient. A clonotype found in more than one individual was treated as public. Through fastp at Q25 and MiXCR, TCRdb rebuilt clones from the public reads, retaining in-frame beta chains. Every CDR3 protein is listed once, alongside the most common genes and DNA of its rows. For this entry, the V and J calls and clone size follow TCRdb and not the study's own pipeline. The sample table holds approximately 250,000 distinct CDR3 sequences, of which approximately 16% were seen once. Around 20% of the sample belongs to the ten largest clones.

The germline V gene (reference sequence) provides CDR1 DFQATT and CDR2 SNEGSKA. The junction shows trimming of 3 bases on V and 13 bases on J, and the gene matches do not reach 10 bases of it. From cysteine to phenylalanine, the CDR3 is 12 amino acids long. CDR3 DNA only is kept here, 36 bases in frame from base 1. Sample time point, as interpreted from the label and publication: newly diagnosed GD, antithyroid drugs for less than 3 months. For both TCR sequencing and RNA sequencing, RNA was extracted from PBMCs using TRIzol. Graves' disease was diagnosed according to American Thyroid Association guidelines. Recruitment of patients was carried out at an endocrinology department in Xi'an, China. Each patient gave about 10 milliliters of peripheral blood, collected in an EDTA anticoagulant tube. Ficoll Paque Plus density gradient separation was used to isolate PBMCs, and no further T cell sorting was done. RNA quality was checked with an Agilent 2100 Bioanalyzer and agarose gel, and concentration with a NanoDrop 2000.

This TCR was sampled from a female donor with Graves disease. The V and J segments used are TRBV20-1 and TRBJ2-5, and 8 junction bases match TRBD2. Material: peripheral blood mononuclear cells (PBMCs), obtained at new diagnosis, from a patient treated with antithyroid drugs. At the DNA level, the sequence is TGCAGTGCTAGTTTGCCGGGAGGGCCGTGGTACTTC. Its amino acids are CSASLPGGPWYF.